This T cell receptor (beta chain) is drawn from a study of T-cell reconstitution after alpha-beta-depleted transplantation in children. This sample's TCRbeta library carried unique molecular identifier barcodes. MiXCR, applied by TCRdb to the PCR reads, yields one record per CDR3 protein. This table has over 120,000 distinct CDR3 sequences, 8.5% to 10% appearing once. Trimming removed 4 bases from V and 0 bases from J, with 9 bases in between. The CDR3 totals 15 residues. Germline-derived CDR1 and CDR2 are ENHRY and SYGVKD. The rearrangement links TRBV10-3 to TRBJ2-2, with D possibly matching TRBD2 (6 bases). Sequenced here: PBMCs, mostly from graft donor cells, sampled 180 days after TCRalphabeta/CD19-depleted stem cell transplant. This clonotype was obtained from a female patient aged 2-15 years who had a stem cell transplant for congenital amegakaryocytic thrombocytopenia, so the T cells may come from the graft donor. For the CDR3, the DNA is TGTGCCATCAGTGGTAGCGGACCGAACACCGGGGAGCTGTTTTTT. Protein: CAISGSGPNTGELFF.